A single sample gave rise to the 5 T cell receptor beta chains below, sequenced in a study of identical twins listed by TCRdb under 2016. The library came from 5' RACE. The sample was run on an Illumina HiSeq 2000. Using fastp at Q25 and MiXCR, TCRdb reprocessed the public reads and kept productive beta chains. Each entry is one CDR3 protein sequence, shown with its most common DNA and genes. The sample profile shows hundreds of thousands of distinct CDR3 sequences; roughly 6% of them were found once. About 1.8% of the sample belongs to the ten largest clones. The sample taken for sequencing was naive T cells sorted from blood. Reading the label with the study, this specimen's cell subset or site is: cells isolated with a human naive T-cell isolation kit. The source is a man between 18 and 29 years old in good health.

In this sample, this clonotype turned up many times. The V gene is TRBV20-1, the J gene TRBJ2-4, with 14 bases aligning to TRBD2. V was clipped by 3 bases and J by 9 bases; unmatched bases: 7. In germline, CDR1 is DFQATT, CDR2 SNEGSKA (reference sequence). This CDR3 spans 15 amino acids. As DNA, the CDR3 is TGCAGTGCTAGTGGGACTAGCGGGAGTAGTGTCATTCAGTACTTC. Its protein product is CSASGTSGSSVIQYF.

This clonotype was recorded a few times. V and J are TRBV7-9 and TRBJ2-7; D ambiguous. The CDR3 has 13 amino acids. V lost 5 bases and J 2 bases, leaving 10 bases between the germline ends. Looked up from germline, CDR1 is SEHNR and CDR2 is FQNEAQ (reference sequence). The CDR3 spells CASSPAETYEQYF. CDR3 sequence (DNA): TGTGCCAGCAGCCCGGCAGAGACCTACGAGCAGTACTTC.

The V and J genes are TRBV14 and TRBJ2-1; the D call may be TRBD1 or TRBD2 (7 bases each). Per the germline V gene, CDR1 is SGHDN and CDR2 is FVKESK. Trimming cost V 6 bases and J 5 bases, with 23 bases left between them. The CDR3 contains 17 residues. CDR3 DNA: TGTGCCAGCAGTGGGACAGTCCTCCTGGGGGGGGACAATGAGCAGTTCTTC. This encodes CASSGTVLLGGDNEQFF.

The chain joins TRBV7-9 to TRBJ2-3, with a tentative D call TRBD2 (6 bases). Germline loops: CDR1 SEHNR, CDR2 FQNEAQ (reference sequence). CDR3 length equals 13 residues. V lost 7 bases to trimming and J lost 3 bases, with 11 bases between them. The CDR3: CASKIGGTDTQYF. For the CDR3, the DNA is TGTGCCAGCAAAATTGGGGGGACAGATACGCAGTATTTT.

V and J are TRBV23-1 and TRBJ2-7; D assignment may be TRBD1 or TRBD2 (6 bases each). TRBV23-1 is identified as an open reading frame with a role that is uncertain. The CDR3 has 15 residues. V lost 3 bases and J 10 bases, leaving 22 bases between the germline ends. The CDR3 DNA is TGCGCCAGCAGTCACCTCCTACGGGTAGGGGGAGGTCAGTACGTC. Translating gives CASSHLLRVGGGQYV.